Presented here are 18 T cell receptor beta chains from one specimen sequenced in a study of T cell changes during pregnancy in multiple sclerosis. The table came from immunoSEQ multiplex PCR; TCRdb's copy has only in-frame clones and leaves some out. Of approximately 69,000 clones in the sample, roughly 90% were seen once. Sample: CD4+ T cells from peripheral blood mononuclear cells, taken in the third trimester of pregnancy. The receptors were gathered from a female donor in good health, enrolled as a control in a pregnancy study.

V usage is TRBV5-1 and J usage is TRBJ2-3; TRBD2 matches at 7 bases. Germline values: CDR1 SGHRS, CDR2 YFSETQ. The CDR3 totals 16 residues. V was pared by 0 bases and J by 0 bases, with 4 bases of the junction left unmatched. This CDR3 is CASSLEGLTSTDTQYF. In nucleotides, the CDR3 is TGCGCCAGCAGCTTGGAGGGACTAACTAGCACAGATACGCAGTATTTT.

This rearrangement joins TRBV19 to TRBJ2-1, with TRBD2 as a possible D gene (6 bases). The germline gives CDR1 LNHDA, CDR2 SQIVND (reference sequence). V shed 2 bases and J shed 5 bases, with 16 bases lying between them. The CDR3 is made up of 16 amino acids. CDR3 nucleotide sequence: TGTGCCAGTAGTATAAGGAGGGAGTTTGGGAACAATGAGCAGTTCTTC. This encodes CASSIRREFGNNEQFF.

This clone has just one count. The rearrangement links TRBV6-5 to TRBJ1-6, with a tentative D call TRBD1 (5 bases). V was trimmed by 0 bases and J by 9 bases, leaving 15 bases between them. The germline V gene has CDR1 MNHEY and CDR2 SVGAGI. The CDR3 has 16 residues. The CDR3 loop reads CASSYSGEGQGSPLHF. The CDR3 coding sequence is TGTGCCAGCAGTTACTCAGGGGAAGGCCAGGGTTCACCCCTCCACTTT.

CDR3 coding DNA: TGTGCCAGCAGCACAGGGGGGCGTTCCTACGAGCAGTACTTC. It yields the protein CASSTGGRSYEQYF. The V and J genes are TRBV9 and TRBJ2-7, with TRBD1 matching over 8 bases. Trimming took 4 bases from V and 1 from J; bases not matched to a gene: 4. The CDR3 sequence is 14 residues long. Germline V gives CDR1 SGDLS, CDR2 YYNGEE.

This clone was observed a single time. This sample also contains other DNA sequences that code for the same CDR3. This chain links TRBV7-3 with TRBJ1-1; D not resolved. V shed 2 bases and J shed 5 bases, with 9 bases lying between them. Germline values: CDR1 SGHTA, CDR2 FQGTGA. The CDR3 spans 13 residues. The CDR3 loop is CASSLSGDTEAFF. CDR3 DNA: TGTGCCAGCAGCTTATCCGGGGATACTGAAGCTTTCTTT.

This sequence joins TRBV2 and TRBJ2-1, with D maybe TRBD2 (5 bases). This CDR3 has 13 residues. From germline, CDR1 is SNHLY and CDR2 FYNNEI. Trimming took off 4 bases at V and 10 bases at J, with 14 bases between the two ends. CDR3 in amino acids: CASSARGREEQFF. CDR3 nucleotide sequence: TGTGCCAGCAGTGCCCGAGGACGGGAAGAGCAGTTCTTC.

The rearrangement links TRBV10-3 to TRBJ2-7; 9 bases are a match to TRBD1. With V trimmed by 4 bases and J by 1 base, 8 bases remained unmatched. Germline V gene sequence: CDR1 ENHRY, CDR2 SYGVKD. CDR3 size: 16 residues. The CDR3 spells CAISGPTGGASYEQYF. DNA of the CDR3: TGTGCCATCAGTGGGCCTACAGGGGGCGCTTCCTACGAGCAGTACTTC.

This sequence joins TRBV7-2 and TRBJ2-5, with TRBD1 matching 7 bases. This CDR3 region has 13 residues. Germline lookup yields CDR1 SGHTA and CDR2 FQGNSA. Trimming removed 7 bases from V and 5 bases from J; junction bases left unmatched: 7. The CDR3 DNA is TGTGCCAGCACCGAAAACAGGGGTGAGACCCAGTACTTC. It encodes CASTENRGETQYF.

This chain joins TRBV6-4 and TRBJ2-2, with 8 bases that match TRBD2. The V and J ends lost 4 bases and 3 bases, in that order; junction bases with no gene match: 7. The CDR3 extends over 16 amino acids. Germline V gene lookup returns CDR1 MRHNA and CDR2 SNTAGT. As DNA, the CDR3 is TGTGCCAGCAGTGTATTCGGGGGGGCCGACACCGGGGAGCTGTTTTTT. This sequence encodes CASSVFGGADTGELFF.

This chain connects TRBV5-6 to TRBJ1-2; 7 bases line up with TRBD1. Germline V gene sequence: CDR1 SGHDT, CDR2 YYEEEE. V gave up 0 bases and J gave up 2 bases; unmatched junction bases: 13. The CDR3 consists of 18 residues. CDR3 loop: CASSLAGPGGTMNYGYTF. The CDR3 region has the DNA TGTGCCAGCAGCTTGGCAGGACCAGGGGGAACGATGAACTATGGCTACACCTTC.

The rearrangement joins TRBV29-1 to TRBJ1-5; no definite D call. V lost 4 bases, J lost 4 bases, and 8 bases lay in between. CDR1 and CDR2 from the germline V gene are SQVTM and ANQGSEA. The CDR3 consists of 12 residues. Written as DNA, the CDR3 is TGCAGCGTTGGACACCTTAATCAGCCCCAGCATTTT. The encoded protein is CSVGHLNQPQHF.

The chain employs TRBV19 and TRBJ2-1; maybe TRBD1 (6 bases). There are 16 residues in the CDR3. Germline V gene lookup returns CDR1 LNHDA and CDR2 SQIVND (reference sequence). V was clipped by 4 bases and J by 0 bases, with 13 bases between them. The chain's CDR3 is CASSTTGQISYNEQFF. The CDR3 DNA sequence: TGTGCCAGTAGTACAACCGGACAGATCTCCTACAATGAGCAGTTCTTC.

V is TRBV4-2 and J is TRBJ2-3, with D perhaps TRBD2 (6 bases). This CDR3 contains 14 residues. Trimming stripped 1 base from V and 5 bases from J, with 10 bases between. Germline V gene lookup returns CDR1 LGHNA and CDR2 YNFKEQ. The CDR3 protein is CASSQGLVKDTQYF. CDR3 DNA sequence: TGTGCCAGCAGCCAAGGACTAGTTAAAGATACGCAGTATTTT.

The chain is built from TRBV2 and TRBJ2-1, with a tentative D call TRBD2 (5 bases). The V end was cut by 6 bases, the J end by 4 bases, with 10 bases between. The V gene's germline CDR1 is SNHLY and CDR2 FYNNEI. The CDR3 spans 13 residues. The chain's CDR3 is CASSVDLYNEQFF. The DNA of the CDR3 is TGTGCCAGCAGCGTGGACTTGTACAATGAGCAGTTCTTC.

V and J are TRBV2 and TRBJ1-2; 8 bases line up with TRBD1. J was trimmed by 1 base and V by 6 bases; bases with no gene match: 7. Germline assignment: CDR1 SNHLY and CDR2 FYNNEI. The CDR3 spans 15 residues. The CDR3 loop is CASRPRTGHNYGYTF. The CDR3 nucleotides are TGTGCCAGCAGGCCCAGGACAGGGCATAACTATGGCTACACCTTC.

The chain is built from TRBV4-3 and TRBJ2-3; TRBD1 matches at 9 bases. This CDR3 comprises 17 residues. The trim removed 0 bases at V and 3 bases at J, leaving 7 bases unmatched. Germline V gene data show CDR1 as LGHNA and CDR2 as YSLEER. This CDR3 is CASSQEQGQGWTDTQYF. The CDR3 DNA is TGCGCCAGCAGCCAAGAACAGGGACAGGGATGGACAGATACGCAGTATTTT.

This clone was seen only once. The genes are TRBV19 and TRBJ2-7, with D hard to call. Germline V gives CDR1 LNHDA, CDR2 SQIVND (reference sequence). This CDR3 contains 13 residues. The germline V and J ends were trimmed by 5 bases and 2 bases, with 10 bases remaining between them. The CDR3 sequence: CASSDRSTYEQYF. In DNA form, the CDR3 reads TGTGCCAGTAGTGACCGGAGTACCTACGAGCAGTACTTC.

The chain uses TRBV7-2 and TRBJ1-2; 8 nucleotides align to TRBD1. The length of the CDR3 is 16 residues. Germline loops: CDR1 SGHTA, CDR2 FQGNSA. Trimming removed 5 bases from V and 4 bases from J; junction bases left unmatched: 12. In DNA form, the CDR3 reads TGTGCCAGCAGCCCCCGGCAGGGGGCTTCATCCTATGGCTACACCTTC. It encodes CASSPRQGASSYGYTF. Looking up the rest from reference TRBV7-2 and TRBJ1-2 gives the full variable domain: GAGVSQSPSNKVTEKGKDVELRCDPISGHTALYWYRQSLGQGLEFLIYFQGNSAPDKSGLPSDRFSAERTGGSVSTLTIQRTQQEDSAVYLCASSPRQGASSYGYTFGSGTRLTVV.